This T cell receptor (beta chain) was recovered during a study of post-analysis software for immune sequencing data. Turning to the study itself: The study covered relapsing-remitting, secondary progressive and progressive-relapsing courses of multiple sclerosis. Study results and limitations: Controls' normalized Chao1 diversity significantly exceeded that of multiple sclerosis patients. Controls showed lower frequencies than patients for roughly 5 TRBV segments, and TRBV5-6, TRBV5-1 and TRBV20-1 were among these. With F measure, samples from one preparation batch clustered together strongly.

In the case of this clonotype: Antigen specificity is unknown.

Germline V gives CDR1 KGHSH, CDR2 LQKENI. The V end lost 6 bases, the J end lost 5 bases, and 16 bases lay between the germline ends. The CDR3 spans 14 residues. Unique molecular identifiers were carried by the TCR beta cDNA libraries. Yield was roughly 0.5 million cDNA molecules from around 1 to 9.1 million T cells. TCRdb itself ran the PCR reads through MiXCR, one entry per CDR3 protein. Here the sample spans some 690,000 distinct CDR3 sequences, 55% to 60% being singletons. The sequenced sample consisted of blood. The V gene is TRBV18, the J gene TRBJ2-5, with D possibly being TRBD1 or TRBD2 (5 bases each). The TCR sequence derives from a girl aged 2-10 years with multiple sclerosis. As DNA, the CDR3 is TGTGCCAGCTCCCGAGGCGGGCAGGGCGAGACCCAGTACTTC. The encoded protein is CASSRGGQGETQYF. Variable domain in full (rest from reference TRBV18 and TRBJ2-5): NAGVMQNPRHLVRRRGQEARLRCSPMKGHSHVYWYRQLPEEGLKFMVYLQKENIIDESGMPKERFSAEFPKEGPSILRIQQVVRGDSAAYFCASSRGGQGETQYFGPGTRLLVL.